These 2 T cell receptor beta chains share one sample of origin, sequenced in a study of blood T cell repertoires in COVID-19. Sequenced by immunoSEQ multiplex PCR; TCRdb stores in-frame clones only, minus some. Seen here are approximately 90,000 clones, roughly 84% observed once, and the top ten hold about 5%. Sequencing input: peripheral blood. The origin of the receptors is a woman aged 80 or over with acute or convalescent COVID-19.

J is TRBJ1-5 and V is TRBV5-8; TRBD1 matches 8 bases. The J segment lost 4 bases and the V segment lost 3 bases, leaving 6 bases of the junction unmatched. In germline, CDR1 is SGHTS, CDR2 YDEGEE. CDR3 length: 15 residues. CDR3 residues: CASSSPGGWNQPQHF. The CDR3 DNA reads TGTGCCAGCAGCTCGCCAGGGGGCTGGAATCAGCCCCAGCATTTT. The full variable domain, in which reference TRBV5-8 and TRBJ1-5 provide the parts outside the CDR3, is EAGVTQSPTHLIKTRGQQATLRCSPISGHTSVYWYQQALGLGLQFLLWYDEGEERNRGNFPPRFSGRQFPNYSSELNVNALELEDSALYLCASSSPGGWNQPQHFGDGTRLSIL.

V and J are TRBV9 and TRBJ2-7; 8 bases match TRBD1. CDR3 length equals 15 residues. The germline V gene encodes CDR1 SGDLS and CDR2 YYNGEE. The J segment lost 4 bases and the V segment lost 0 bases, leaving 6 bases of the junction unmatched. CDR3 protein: CASSVGSGGIYEQYF. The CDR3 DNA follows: TGTGCCAGCAGCGTAGGCTCAGGGGGCATTTACGAGCAGTACTTC.